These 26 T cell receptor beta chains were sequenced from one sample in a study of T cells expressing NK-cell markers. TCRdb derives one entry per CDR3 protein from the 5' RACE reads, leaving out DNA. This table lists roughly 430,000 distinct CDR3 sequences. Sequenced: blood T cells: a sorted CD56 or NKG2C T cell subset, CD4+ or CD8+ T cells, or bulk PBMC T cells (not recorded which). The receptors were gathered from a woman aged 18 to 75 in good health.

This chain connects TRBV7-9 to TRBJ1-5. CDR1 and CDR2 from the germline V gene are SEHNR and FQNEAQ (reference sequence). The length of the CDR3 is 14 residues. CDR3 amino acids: CASSLVEVGQPQHF.

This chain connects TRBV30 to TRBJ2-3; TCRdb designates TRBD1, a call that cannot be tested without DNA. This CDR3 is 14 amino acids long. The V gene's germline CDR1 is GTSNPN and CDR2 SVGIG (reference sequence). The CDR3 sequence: CAWVEAGEGDTQYF.

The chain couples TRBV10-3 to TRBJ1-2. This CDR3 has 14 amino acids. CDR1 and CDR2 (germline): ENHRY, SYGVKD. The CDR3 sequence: CAISAGGTNYGYTF.

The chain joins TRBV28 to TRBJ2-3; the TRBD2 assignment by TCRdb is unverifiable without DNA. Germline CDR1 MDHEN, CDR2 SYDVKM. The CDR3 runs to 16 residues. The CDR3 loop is CASSFQAGGVVDTQYF.

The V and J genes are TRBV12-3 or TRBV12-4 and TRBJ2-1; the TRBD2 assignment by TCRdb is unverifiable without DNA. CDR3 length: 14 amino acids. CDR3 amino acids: CASSHGLAHNEQFF.

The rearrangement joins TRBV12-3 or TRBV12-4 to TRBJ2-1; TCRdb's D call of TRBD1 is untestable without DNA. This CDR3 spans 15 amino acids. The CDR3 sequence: CASSLSGPLKDEQFF.

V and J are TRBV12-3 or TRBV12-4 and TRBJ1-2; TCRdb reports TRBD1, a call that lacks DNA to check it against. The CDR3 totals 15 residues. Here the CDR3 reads CASSYRGGQPYGYTF.

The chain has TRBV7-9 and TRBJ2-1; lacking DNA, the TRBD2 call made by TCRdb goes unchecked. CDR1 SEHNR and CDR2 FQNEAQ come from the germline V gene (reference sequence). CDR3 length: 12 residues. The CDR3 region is CASSPIAGGEFF.

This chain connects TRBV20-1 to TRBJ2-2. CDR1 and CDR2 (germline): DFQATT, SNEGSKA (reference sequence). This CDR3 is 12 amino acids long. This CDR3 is CSASQVTGELFF.

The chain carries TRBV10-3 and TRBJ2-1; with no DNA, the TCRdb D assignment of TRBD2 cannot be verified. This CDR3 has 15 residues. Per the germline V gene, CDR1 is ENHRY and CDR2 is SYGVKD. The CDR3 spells CAIRGTSASGNEQFF.

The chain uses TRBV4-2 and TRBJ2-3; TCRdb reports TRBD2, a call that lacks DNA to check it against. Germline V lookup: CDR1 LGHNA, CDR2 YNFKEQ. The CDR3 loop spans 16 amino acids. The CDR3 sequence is CASSQDGLAGTDTQYF.

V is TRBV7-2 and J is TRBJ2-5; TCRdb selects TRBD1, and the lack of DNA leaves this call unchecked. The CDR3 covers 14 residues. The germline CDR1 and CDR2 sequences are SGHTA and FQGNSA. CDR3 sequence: CASSLGRGSETRYF.

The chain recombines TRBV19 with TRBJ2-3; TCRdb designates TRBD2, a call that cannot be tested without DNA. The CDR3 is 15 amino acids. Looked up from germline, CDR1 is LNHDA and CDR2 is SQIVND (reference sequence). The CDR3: CASSRTSADTDTQYF.

CDR3 in amino acids: CASSLFREPEGVGFPYNEQFF. V is TRBV7-6 and J is TRBJ2-1; TCRdb proposes TRBD1, but this gene call is untestable without DNA. The CDR3 loop spans 21 amino acids. Germline loops: CDR1 SGHVS, CDR2 FNYEAQ.

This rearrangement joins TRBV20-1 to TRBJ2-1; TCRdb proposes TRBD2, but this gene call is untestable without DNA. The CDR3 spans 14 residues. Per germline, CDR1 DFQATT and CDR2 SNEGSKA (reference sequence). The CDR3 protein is CSAVGLSSGYEQFF.

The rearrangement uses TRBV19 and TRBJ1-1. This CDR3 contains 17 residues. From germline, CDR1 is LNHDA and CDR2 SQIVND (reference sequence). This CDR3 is CASSLTRGGLRNTEAFF.

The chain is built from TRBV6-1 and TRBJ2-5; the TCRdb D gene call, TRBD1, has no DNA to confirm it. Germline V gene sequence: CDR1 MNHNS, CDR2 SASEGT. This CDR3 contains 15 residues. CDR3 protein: CASSRGDLRQETQYF.

CDR3 sequence: CATSSAGLAYNEQFF. The rearrangement uses TRBV15 and TRBJ2-1; the D call of TRBD2 rests on TCRdb alone, since no DNA is present to check it. CDR1 LNHNV and CDR2 YYDKDF come from the germline V gene (reference sequence). The CDR3 runs 15 residues.

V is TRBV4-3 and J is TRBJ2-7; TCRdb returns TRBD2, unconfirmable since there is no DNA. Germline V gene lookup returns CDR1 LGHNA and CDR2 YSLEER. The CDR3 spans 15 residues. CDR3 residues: CASSQAWRVLTEQYF.

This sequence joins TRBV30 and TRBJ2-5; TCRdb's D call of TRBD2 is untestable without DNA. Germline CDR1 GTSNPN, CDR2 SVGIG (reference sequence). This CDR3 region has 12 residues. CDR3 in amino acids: CAREDFKETQYF.

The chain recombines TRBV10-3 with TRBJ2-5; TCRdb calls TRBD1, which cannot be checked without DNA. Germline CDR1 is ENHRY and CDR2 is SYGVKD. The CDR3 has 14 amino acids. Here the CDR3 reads CAISEMTGEETQYF.

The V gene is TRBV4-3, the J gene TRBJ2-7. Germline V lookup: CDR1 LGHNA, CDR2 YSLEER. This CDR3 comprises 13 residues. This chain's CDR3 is CASSQASGYEQYF.

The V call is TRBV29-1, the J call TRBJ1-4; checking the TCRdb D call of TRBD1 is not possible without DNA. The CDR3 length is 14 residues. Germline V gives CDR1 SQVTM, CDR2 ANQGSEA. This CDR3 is CSVTPGGRSEKLFF.

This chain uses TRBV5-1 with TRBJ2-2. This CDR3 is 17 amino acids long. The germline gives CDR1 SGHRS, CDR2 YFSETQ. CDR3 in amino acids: CASSLANRGRNTGELFF.

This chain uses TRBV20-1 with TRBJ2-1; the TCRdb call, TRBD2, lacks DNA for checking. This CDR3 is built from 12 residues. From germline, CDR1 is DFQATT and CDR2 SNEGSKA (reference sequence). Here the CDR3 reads CSALAGGNEQFF.

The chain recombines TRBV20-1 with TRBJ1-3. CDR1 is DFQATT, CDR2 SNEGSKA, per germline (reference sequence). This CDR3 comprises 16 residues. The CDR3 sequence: CSARARYGLGGNTIYF.